These 14 T cell receptor beta chains came from one sample sequenced in a study of blood T cell repertoires in COVID-19. Assay used: immunoSEQ multiplex PCR; TCRdb lists only in-frame clones, some missing. The data hold around 150,000 clones, with 75% to 85% observed a single time. Sequences were obtained from PBMCs or T cells enriched from blood (not recorded which). All receptors come from a man aged 40-49 years who had recovered from COVID-19.

Ten or more counts support this clone. This chain links TRBV9 with TRBJ2-1; 11 positions agree with TRBD2. The germline CDR1 and CDR2 sequences are SGDLS and YYNGEE. This CDR3 region has 17 residues. The J segment lost 2 bases and the V segment lost 3 bases, leaving 7 bases of the junction unmatched. The DNA of the CDR3 is TGTGCCAGCAGCGGCGTACTAGCGGGGGCTACCTACAATGAGCAGTTCTTC. It specifies CASSGVLAGATYNEQFF.

The chain employs TRBV2 and TRBJ2-3; maybe TRBD2 (5 bases). V gave up 0 bases and J gave up 1 base, with 5 bases separating them. The CDR3 is 14 residues long. Germline V CDR1 and CDR2: SNHLY, FYNNEI. The CDR3 region has the DNA TGTGCCAGCAGTGAAGCTAGCGGCACAGATACGCAGTATTTT. It specifies CASSEASGTDTQYF.

The V gene is TRBV19, the J gene TRBJ1-3; no definite D call. This CDR3 is 17 amino acids long. CDR1 is LNHDA and CDR2 is SQIVND in the germline V gene (reference sequence). Between the trimmed V and J ends, which lost 11 bases and 0 bases, there was a span of 23 bases. The CDR3 DNA reads TGTGCCGCCCAGCCCGGGTCTACCTTTACCTCTGGAAACACCATATATTTT. Protein product: CAAQPGSTFTSGNTIYF.

This chain uses TRBV7-9 with TRBJ1-1; TRBD1 matches 9 bases. Germline values: CDR1 SEHNR, CDR2 FQNEAQ (reference sequence). V lost 4 bases to trimming and J lost 4 bases; unmatched junction nucleotides: 4. The CDR3 is 14 amino acids. This CDR3 is CASSSTGGRTEAFF. CDR3 DNA sequence: TGTGCCAGCAGCTCGACAGGGGGTCGCACTGAAGCTTTCTTT.

The V call is TRBV2, the J call TRBJ2-5; maybe TRBD1 (5 bases). Trimming pared 11 bases from V and 2 bases from J, leaving 12 bases between. Germline CDR1 SNHLY, CDR2 FYNNEI. This CDR3 has 12 residues. In nucleotides, the CDR3 is TGTGCCTCAGGGCTATTTCAAGAGACCCAGTACTTC. This encodes CASGLFQETQYF.

Written as DNA, the CDR3 is TGTGCCAGCAGCTTAGGGGACAGGGCCGGGGAGCTGTTTTTT. Translation: CASSLGDRAGELFF. The chain recombines TRBV13 with TRBJ2-2; 8 bases are shared with TRBD1. The ends lost 0 bases at V and 6 bases at J; junction bases unmatched: 0. This CDR3 spans 14 amino acids. CDR1 and CDR2 from the germline V gene are PRHDT and FYEKMQ (reference sequence).

This chain joins TRBV6-1 and TRBJ1-3; D is possibly TRBD1 (5 bases). The germline V gene has CDR1 MNHNS and CDR2 SASEGT. This CDR3 has 15 amino acids. The germline V and J ends were trimmed by 3 bases and 1 base, with 10 bases remaining between them. CDR3 in amino acids: CASSDSSGSGNTIYF. DNA of the CDR3: TGTGCCAGCAGTGATTCTTCAGGGTCTGGAAACACCATATATTTT.

The rearrangement uses TRBV14 and TRBJ2-7, with TRBD1 matching over 7 bases. J lost 0 bases, V lost 2 bases, and 4 bases had no gene match. Germline V CDR1 and CDR2: SGHDN, FVKESK. The CDR3 spans 15 residues. CDR3 sequence (DNA): TGTGCCAGCAGCCAACTGGACAGGAACTCCTACGAGCAGTACTTC. Translation gives CASSQLDRNSYEQYF.

The chain couples TRBV5-1 to TRBJ2-7; D is perhaps TRBD2 (6 bases). This CDR3 region has 14 residues. V lost 0 bases, J lost 3 bases, and 10 bases lay in between. The germline V gene has CDR1 SGHRS and CDR2 YFSETQ. This chain's CDR3 is CASSLGGVNYEQYV. In nucleotides, the CDR3 is TGCGCCAGCAGCTTGGGCGGGGTAAACTACGAGCAGTACGTC.

This clone has more than one count but fewer than ten. V usage is TRBV7-3 and J usage is TRBJ1-2; possibly TRBD1 for D (5 bases). Germline V gives CDR1 SGHTA, CDR2 FQGTGA. The germline V and J ends were trimmed by 1 base and 8 bases, with 14 bases remaining between them. CDR3 size: 14 residues. CDR3 nucleotide sequence: TGTGCCAGCAGCTTAAATTCGGGGGTGGGAGGCTACACCTTC. Encoded protein: CASSLNSGVGGYTF.

This chain joins TRBV3-1 (or the pseudogene TRBV3-2) and TRBJ1-1, with D possibly being TRBD1 (5 bases). Germline lookup yields CDR1 LGHDT and CDR2 YNNKEL (reference sequence). The V end lost 4 bases, the J end lost 5 bases, and 17 bases lay between the germline ends. This CDR3 contains 15 residues. The CDR3 protein is CASSPLGGEGTEAFF. The CDR3 DNA reads TGTGCCAGCAGCCCCCTGGGGGGGGAGGGGACTGAAGCTTTCTTT.

The CDR3 coding sequence is TGTGCCAGCTCTGGCTGGTCCTCGGGGTCTACTAGCACAGATACGCAGTATTTT. This sequence encodes CASSGWSSGSTSTDTQYF. The chain couples TRBV19 to TRBJ2-3, with D tentatively TRBD2 (5 bases). CDR3 length: 18 residues. With 9 bases removed from V and 0 bases from J, the gap between germline ends came to 25 bases. Germline assignment: CDR1 LNHDA and CDR2 SQIVND (reference sequence). Using reference TRBV19 and TRBJ2-3 for the parts outside the CDR3, the full variable domain is DGGITQSPKYLFRKEGQNVTLSCEQNLNHDAMYWYRQDPGQGLRLIYYSQIVNDFQKGDIAEGYSVSREKKESFPLTVTSAQKNPTAFYLCASSGWSSGSTSTDTQYFGPGTRLTVL.

The rearrangement uses TRBV10-2 and TRBJ2-5; possible D gene TRBD2, 7 bases. Trimming pared 5 bases from V and 2 bases from J, leaving 12 bases between. The CDR3 totals 14 residues. CDR1 and CDR2 (germline): WSHSY, SAAADI. The CDR3 coding sequence is TGCGCCAGCAGTCCGGGGGGCTGGCAAGAGACCCAGTACTTC. Residues: CASSPGGWQETQYF.

The rearrangement links TRBV14 to TRBJ2-1; perhaps TRBD1 as D (6 bases). The CDR3 runs to 15 residues. From germline, CDR1 is SGHDN and CDR2 FVKESK. The V end lost 4 bases, the J end lost 0 bases, and 10 bases lay between the germline ends. CDR3 sequence reads: CASSRTGISYNEQFF. In DNA, the CDR3 is TGTGCCAGCAGCCGAACAGGGATCTCCTACAATGAGCAGTTCTTC. The full variable domain, with the rest looked up from reference TRBV14 and TRBJ2-1, is EAGVTQFPSHSVIEKGQTVTLRCDPISGHDNLYWYRRVMGKEIKFLLHFVKESKQDESGMPNNRFLAERTGGTYSTLKVQPAELEDSGVYFCASSRTGISYNEQFFGPGTRLTVL.